The clone carrying this T cell receptor (beta chain) was seen only a few times. Antigen: not known. TCR beta libraries were prepared from cDNA with unique molecular identifiers. When roughly 1 to 10 million T cells were used, they gave about 550,000 cDNA molecules. One entry per CDR3 protein results from TCRdb running MiXCR on the PCR reads. This sample has over 250,000 distinct CDR3 sequences, with around 34% found just once. This sample was taken from a study of post-analysis software for immune sequencing data. The study, taken as a whole, reports: The study found significantly lower normalized Chao1 diversity in multiple sclerosis patients than in controls. A handful of TRBV segments were more frequent in patients than controls; TRBV5-6, TRBV5-1 and TRBV20-1 belonged to this group.

Germline V gene sequence: CDR1 KGHDR, CDR2 SFDVKD. CDR3 length equals 11 residues. The V end lost 1 base, the J end lost 12 bases, and 6 bases lay between the germline ends. This TCR was recovered from a girl under 18 with multiple sclerosis. The sample taken for sequencing was blood. V is TRBV24-1 and J is TRBJ1-5, with D uncertain. CDR3 amino acids: CATSDLRDQHF. The DNA of the CDR3 is TGTGCCACCAGTGATTTAAGGGACCAGCATTTT.